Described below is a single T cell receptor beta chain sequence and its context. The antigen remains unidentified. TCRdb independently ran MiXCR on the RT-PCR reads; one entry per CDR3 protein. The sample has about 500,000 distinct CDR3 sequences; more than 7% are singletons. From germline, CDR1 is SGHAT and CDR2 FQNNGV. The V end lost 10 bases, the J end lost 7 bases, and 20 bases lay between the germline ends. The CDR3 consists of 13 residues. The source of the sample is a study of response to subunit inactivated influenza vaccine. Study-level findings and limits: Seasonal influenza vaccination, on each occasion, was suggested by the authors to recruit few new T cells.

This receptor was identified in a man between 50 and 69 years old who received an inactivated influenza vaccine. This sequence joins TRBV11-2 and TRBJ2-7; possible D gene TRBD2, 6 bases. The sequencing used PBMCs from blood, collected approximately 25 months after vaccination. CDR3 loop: CATSSGQTREQYF. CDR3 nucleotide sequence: TGTGCCACTAGCAGCGGCCAGACTAGGGAGCAGTACTTC. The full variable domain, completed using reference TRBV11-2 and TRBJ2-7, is EAGVAQSPRYKIIEKRQSVAFWCNPISGHATLYWYQQILGQGPKLLIQFQNNGVVDDSQLPKDRFSAERLKGVDSTLKIQPAKLEDSAVYLCATSSGQTREQYFGPGTRLTVT.